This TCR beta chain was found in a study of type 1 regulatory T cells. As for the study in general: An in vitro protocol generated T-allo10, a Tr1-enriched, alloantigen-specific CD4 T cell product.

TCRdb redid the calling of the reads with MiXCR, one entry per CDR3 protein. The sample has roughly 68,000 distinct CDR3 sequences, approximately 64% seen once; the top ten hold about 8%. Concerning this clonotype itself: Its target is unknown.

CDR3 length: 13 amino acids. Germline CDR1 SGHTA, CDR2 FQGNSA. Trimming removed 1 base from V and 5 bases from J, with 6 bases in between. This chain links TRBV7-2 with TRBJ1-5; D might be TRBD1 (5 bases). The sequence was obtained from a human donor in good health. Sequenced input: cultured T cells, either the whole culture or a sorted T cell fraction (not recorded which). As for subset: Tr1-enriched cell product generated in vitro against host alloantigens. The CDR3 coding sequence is TGTGCCAGCAGCTTAGTGGGACATCAGCCCCAGCATTTT. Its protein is CASSLVGHQPQHF.